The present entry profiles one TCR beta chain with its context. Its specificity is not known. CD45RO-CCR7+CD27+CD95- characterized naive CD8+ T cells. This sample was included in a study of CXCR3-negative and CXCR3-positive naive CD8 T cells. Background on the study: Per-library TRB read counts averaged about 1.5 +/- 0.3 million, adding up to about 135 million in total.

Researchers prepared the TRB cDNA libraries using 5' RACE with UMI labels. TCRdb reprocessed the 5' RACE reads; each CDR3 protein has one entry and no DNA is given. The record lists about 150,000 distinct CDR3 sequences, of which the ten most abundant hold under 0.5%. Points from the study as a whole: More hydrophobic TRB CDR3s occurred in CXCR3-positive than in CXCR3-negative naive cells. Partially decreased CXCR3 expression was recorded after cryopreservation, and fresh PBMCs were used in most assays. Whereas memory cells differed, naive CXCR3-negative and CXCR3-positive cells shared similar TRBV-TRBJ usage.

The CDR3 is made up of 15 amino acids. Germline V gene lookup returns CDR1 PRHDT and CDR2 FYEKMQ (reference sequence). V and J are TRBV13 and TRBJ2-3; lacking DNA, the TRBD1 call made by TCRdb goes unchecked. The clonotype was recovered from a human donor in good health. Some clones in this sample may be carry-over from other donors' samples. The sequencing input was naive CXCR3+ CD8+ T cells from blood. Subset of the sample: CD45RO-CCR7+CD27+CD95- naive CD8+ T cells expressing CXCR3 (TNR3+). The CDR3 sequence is CASSTTGGYTDTQYF.